This T cell receptor (beta chain) emerged from a study of naive and memory T cell subsets (TCRdb year 2017). Study-level background: According to the figure summarizing the samples, there were around ten blood donors, 7 tuberculin skin test biopsies and 3 saline control biopsies. PCR2 was typically performed as a SYBR Green qPCR that was stopped at a set threshold, although end-point PCR (around 6 cycles) could be used instead for low-input samples. The paper as a whole reports these results and caveats: The RNA-based method was acknowledged as potentially sensitive to TCR transcript changes with T cell activation and differentiation.

Using 3' ligation of a UMI-containing oligonucleotide to TCR cDNA, the study laid out a robust and sensitive protocol to amplify, sequence and analyze TCRs. Whole blood analysis involved drawing roughly 2.6 ml of peripheral blood from adult healthy volunteers into Tempus tubes and then extracting RNA following the manufacturer's instructions. Total RNA, without cell sorting, was DNase treated with RQ1 DNase before reverse transcription, targeting roughly 1 to 1,100 ng input. To check how robust the pipeline was in samples where T cells make up a minority population, libraries were built from skin biopsies and whole blood. The cysteine opens and the phenylalanine closes a CDR3 of 13 amino acids. Only CDR3 DNA is held: 39 bases, read in frame from base 1. From a lookup of the germline V gene, CDR1 and CDR2 are SGDLS and YYNGEE. Trimming takes 0 bases from V and 5 bases from J, and the germline ends sit 6 bases apart.

This clonotype was recorded at least ten times. Its antigen target is currently unknown. Per-nucleotide qualities are absent, and no much larger clonotype sits a single base away. The library was prepared using 5' RACE. The ligated cDNA was amplified in four rounds of PCR with nested alpha and beta constant region primers together with the SP2 primer. TCR RNA was reverse transcribed with SuperScript IV using alpha and beta constant region primers for the blood and skin samples. T4 RNA ligase 1 was used to ligate an oligonucleotide containing the Illumina SP2 primer and a UMI to the 3' end of the cDNA. The 12-nucleotide UMI consisted of two random hexamers with an eight-base spacer between the hexamers to prevent hairpin formation. From the second PCR onward, TCR alpha and beta chain libraries were processed separately, and dual indexing was applied for multiplexing. After pooling, the indexed libraries were analyzed by capillary electrophoresis and sequenced on either an Illumina MiSeq or NextSeq. PhiX DNA at roughly 5-8% was spiked into libraries to increase base diversity and improve cluster recognition. Turning to the authors' computational methods: UMIs were extracted from read 2 by Demultiplexor and combined with the TCR sequence from read 1, and reads were split according to sample indices. V and J genes and V-J junctions were identified by Decombinator, and each TCR was assigned a five-part identifier that included V and J deletions. Collapsinator used UMIs to correct sequencing errors and PCR amplification heterogeneity, producing a UMI-based abundance for each TCR. Identifiers were converted to nucleotide sequence by CDR3Translator and translated to amino acids, and CDR3 regions were extracted on the basis of terminal motifs. Error-corrected alpha and beta TCR counts from blood and skin were compared after normalization to input RNA amount. The public reads were quality trimmed at Q25 with fastp and then assembled into clones with MiXCR by TCRdb, keeping productive beta chains. When rows share a CDR3 protein, they turn into one entry using the most common DNA and genes. The V and J calls shown here were made by TCRdb, not taken from the authors' results. Present in this sample are 45,000 to 55,000 distinct CDR3 sequences, 4.7% of which were seen just once. The top ten clones comprise around 0.8% of the sample.

The chain uses TRBV9 and TRBJ1-5, with no D gene named confidently. The TCR sequence derives from a female donor in good health. The CDR3 has the sequence CASSVGWDQPQHF. The sequenced DNA: TGTGCCAGCAGCGTAGGATGGGATCAGCCCCAGCATTTT.